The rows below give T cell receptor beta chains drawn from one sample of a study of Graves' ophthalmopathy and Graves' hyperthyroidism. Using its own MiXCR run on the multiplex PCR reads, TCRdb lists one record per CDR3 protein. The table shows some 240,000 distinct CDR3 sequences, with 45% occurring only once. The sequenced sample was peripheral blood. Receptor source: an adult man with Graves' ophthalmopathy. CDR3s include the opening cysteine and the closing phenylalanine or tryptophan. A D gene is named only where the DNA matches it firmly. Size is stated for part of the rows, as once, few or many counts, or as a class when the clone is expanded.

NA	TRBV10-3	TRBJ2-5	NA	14	CASSPDLYQETQYF	TGTGCCAGCAGTCCGGACCTCTACCAAGAGACCCAGTACTTC
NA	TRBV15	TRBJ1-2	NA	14	CATSRPTDNYGCTF	TGTGCCACCAGCAGACCGACGGATAACTATGGCTGCACCTTC
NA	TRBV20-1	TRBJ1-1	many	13	CSASRGLGTEAFF	TGCAGTGCTAGTCGGGGGTTAGGCACTGAAGCTTTCTTT
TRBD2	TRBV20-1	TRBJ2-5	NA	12	CSAWGGQETQYF	TGCAGTGCCTGGGGGGGCCAAGAGACCCAGTACTTC
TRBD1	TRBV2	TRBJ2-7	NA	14	CASRSGDRDYEQYF	TGTGCCAGCAGATCAGGGGACAGGGACTACGAGCAGTACTTC
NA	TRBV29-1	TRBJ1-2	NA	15	CSVRLTGEEVDGYTF	TGCAGCGTTAGGTTAACGGGGGAAGAAGTGGATGGCTACACCTTC
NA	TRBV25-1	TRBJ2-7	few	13	CASSVTGGYEQYF	TGTGCCAGCAGTGTCACAGGAGGCTACGAGCAGTACTTC
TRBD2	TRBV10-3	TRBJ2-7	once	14	CAISEIAGVYEQYF	TGTGCCATCAGTGAAATAGCGGGGGTCTACGAGCAGTACTTC
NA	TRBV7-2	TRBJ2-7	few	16	CASSLSTAISSYEQYF	TGTGCCAGCAGCTTATCGACAGCAATATCCTCCTACGAGCAGTACTTC
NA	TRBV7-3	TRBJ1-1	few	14	CASSPETWSTEAFF	TGTGCCAGCAGCCCCGAGACATGGAGCACTGAAGCTTTCTTT
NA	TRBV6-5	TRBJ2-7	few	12	CASRARSYEQYF	TGTGCCAGCAGGGCCCGGTCCTACGAGCAGTACTTC
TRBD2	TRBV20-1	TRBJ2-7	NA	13	CSAHREGLYEQYF	TGCAGTGCACATCGGGAGGGCCTCTACGAGCAGTACTTC
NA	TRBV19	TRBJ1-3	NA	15	CASSQDGSSGNTIYF	TGTGCCAGTAGTCAAGACGGGTCCTCTGGAAACACCATATATTTT
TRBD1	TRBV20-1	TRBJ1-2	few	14	CSASEDRGRNGYTF	TGCAGTGCTAGTGAGGACAGGGGTAGGAATGGCTACACCTTC
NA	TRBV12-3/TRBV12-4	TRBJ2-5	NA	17	CASSRSPGAGPRETQYF	TGTGCCAGCAGTCGGTCCCCGGGAGCAGGGCCCCGGGAGACCCAGTACTTC
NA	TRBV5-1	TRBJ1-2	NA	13	CASSSQPGWGYTF	TGCGCCAGCAGCTCTCAGCCCGGTTGGGGCTACACCTTC
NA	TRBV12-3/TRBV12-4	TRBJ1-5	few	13	CASRENSNQPQHF	TGTGCCAGCAGGGAAAATAGCAATCAGCCCCAGCATTTT
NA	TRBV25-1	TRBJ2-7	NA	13	CASSSPPTYEQYF	TGTGCCAGCAGTTCCCCCCCCACCTACGAGCAGTACTTC
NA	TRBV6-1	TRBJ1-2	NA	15	CASSEAHRGGYGYTF	TGTGCCAGCAGTGAAGCGCACCGGGGAGGGTATGGCTACACCTTC
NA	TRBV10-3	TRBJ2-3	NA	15	CAISETDRSTDTQYF	TGTGCCATCAGTGAGACGGACAGAAGCACAGATACGCAGTATTTT
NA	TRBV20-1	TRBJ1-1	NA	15	CSVRDLQGSSAEAFF	TGCAGTGTCAGAGATCTACAGGGTTCTAGTGCTGAAGCTTTCTTT
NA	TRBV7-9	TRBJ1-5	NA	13	CASSPGDYQPQHF	TGTGCCAGCAGCCCTGGGGACTATCAGCCCCAGCATTTT
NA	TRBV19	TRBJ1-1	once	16	CASSDIQGGVGTEAFF	TGTGCCAGTAGTGATATACAGGGCGGAGTAGGCACTGAAGCTTTCTTT
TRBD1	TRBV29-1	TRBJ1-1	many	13	CSVGTGGVTEAFF	TGCAGCGTTGGGACAGGGGGCGTCACTGAAGCTTTCTTT
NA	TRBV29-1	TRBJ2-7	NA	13	CSFCTGTPGGQYF	TGCAGCTTCTGTACCGGGACGCCAGGAGGGCAGTACTTC
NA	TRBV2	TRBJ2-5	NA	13	CASADSSGETQYF	TGTGCCAGCGCGGACAGTTCCGGGGAGACCCAGTACTTC
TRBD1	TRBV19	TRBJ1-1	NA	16	CASSVMPGTGGTEAFF	TGTGCCAGTAGTGTTATGCCCGGGACAGGGGGCACTGAAGCTTTCTTT
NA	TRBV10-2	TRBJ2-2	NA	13	CASSEIETGELFF	TGCGCCAGCAGTGAGATAGAAACCGGGGAGCTGTTTTTT
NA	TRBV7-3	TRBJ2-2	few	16	CASSLGAPANTGELFF	TGTGCCAGCAGCTTAGGTGCGCCCGCGAACACCGGGGAGCTGTTTTTT
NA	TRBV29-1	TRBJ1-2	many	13	CSVEFGDSYGYTF	TGCAGCGTTGAGTTCGGAGATTCCTATGGCTACACCTTC
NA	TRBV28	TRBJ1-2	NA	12	CASRLKYYGYTF	TGTGCCAGCCGTCTCAAGTACTATGGCTACACCTTC
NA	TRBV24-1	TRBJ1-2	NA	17	CASSLSTGALDSYGYTF	TGTGCCAGCAGTTTATCAACTGGCGCCTTAGACAGCTATGGCTACACCTTC
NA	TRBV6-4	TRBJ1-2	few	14	CASSSAAGEYGYTF	TGTGCCAGCAGCTCGGCAGCAGGGGAATATGGCTACACCTTC
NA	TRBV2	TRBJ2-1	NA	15	CASSFSGAVRNEQFF	TGTGCCAGCAGTTTCTCAGGGGCGGTAAGGAATGAGCAGTTCTTC
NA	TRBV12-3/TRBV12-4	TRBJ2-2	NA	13	CASSLGMAGELFF	TGTGCCAGCAGTTTAGGGATGGCCGGGGAGCTGTTTTTT
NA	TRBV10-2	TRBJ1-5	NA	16	CASSKGGDRRPQPQHF	TGTGCCAGCAGTAAAGGCGGGGACCGCAGGCCCCAGCCCCAGCATTTT
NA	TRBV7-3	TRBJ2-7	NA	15	CASSLEQASSYEQYF	TGTGCCAGCAGCTTAGAACAGGCGAGCTCCTACGAGCAGTACTTC
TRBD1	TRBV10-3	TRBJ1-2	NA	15	CASSPGTARGYGYTF	TGTGCCAGCAGCCCCGGGACAGCCCGAGGATATGGCTACACCTTC
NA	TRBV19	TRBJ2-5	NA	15	CASSMTGWGAETQYF	TGTGCCAGTAGTATGACGGGCTGGGGGGCTGAGACCCAGTACTTC
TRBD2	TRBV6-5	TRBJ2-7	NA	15	CASSRGLAGGIEQYF	TGTGCCAGCAGTCGGGGACTAGCGGGGGGGATCGAGCAGTACTTC
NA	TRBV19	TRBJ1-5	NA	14	CASRETGSNQPQHF	TGTGCCAGTAGAGAAACTGGTAGCAATCAGCCCCAGCATTTT
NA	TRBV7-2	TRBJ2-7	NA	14	CASSLGGILYEQYF	TGTGCCAGCAGCTTGGGAGGAATCCTCTACGAGCAGTACTTC